These T cell receptor beta chains were read from a single sample in a study of T cell responses to AZD1222 COVID-19 vaccine. TCRdb keeps only in-frame clones here, not all; method: immunoSEQ multiplex PCR. The sample records approximately 61,000 clones, roughly four fifths being singletons. The sample here was peripheral blood, taken 28 days after the second AZD1222 dose. The source is an adult who received the AZD1222 COVID-19 vaccine. CDR3s leave out the opening cysteine and the closing phenylalanine or tryptophan.

TRBV7-2,TRBJ2-7,ASSLLGLAGGSSYEQY
TRBV5-5,TRBJ1-5,ASSPAPGDSNQPQH
TRBV27,TRBJ2-7,ASSLSTGGVHEQY
TRBV7-9,TRBJ1-1,ASRADLETEAF
TRBV6-2/TRBV6-3,TRBJ1-1,ASSQATGTNTEAF
TRBV18,TRBJ1-6,ASSTGTPKNSPLH
TRBV7-3,TRBJ2-1,ASSLWDRVGEQF
TRBV15,TRBJ2-2,ATSRVGNTGELF
TRBV7-2,TRBJ2-4,ASSPTLTGNIQY
TRBV7-2,TRBJ1-5,ASSPGQGKPQH
TRBV24-1,TRBJ2-5,ATEGTGILETQY
TRBV5-4,TRBJ2-7,ASSGLAGPSGEQY
TRBV5-8,TRBJ2-7,ASSPGTGSFHEQY
TRBV5-1,TRBJ2-1,ASREAGLDNEQF
TRBV3-1/TRBV3-2,TRBJ2-3,ASSQEEEEQDTQY
TRBV28,TRBJ1-6,ASRKGERNSPLH
TRBV28,TRBJ1-5,ASSQPWTGESQPQH
TRBV5-1,TRBJ2-7,ASSSGTGVSYEQY
TRBV27,TRBJ2-1,ASSFIPYNEQF
TRBV5-4,TRBJ2-3,ASSLAGADTQY
TRBV5-6,TRBJ1-3,ASSLDRPRAGNTIY
TRBV2,TRBJ1-5,ASSGQNSNQPQH
TRBV10-3,TRBJ1-1,AIMGTRTDTEAF
TRBV3-1/TRBV3-2,TRBJ2-7,ASSDRVSYEQY
TRBV27,TRBJ2-1,ASSLYAKSSYNEQF
TRBV20-1,TRBJ2-1,SASLYVTSGFDEQF
TRBV3-1/TRBV3-2,TRBJ1-5,ASSQGDRKTDPSNQPQH
TRBV5-1,TRBJ1-1,ASSKNRDRGLRDTEAF
TRBV12-3/TRBV12-4,TRBJ2-7,ASSARVWEQY
TRBV7-2,TRBJ2-1,ASSSTDSSYNEQF
TRBV25-1,TRBJ2-1,ASTYSGTGYNEQF
TRBV7-2,TRBJ2-5,ASSLLSETQY
TRBV5-4,TRBJ2-7,ASSGEGREQY
TRBV11-3,TRBJ2-1,ASSSSGDNEQF
TRBV7-8,TRBJ2-3,ASSPRSADTQY
TRBV5-1,TRBJ2-7,ASSPGLARPYEQY
TRBV5-1,TRBJ2-1,ASRSTPRSSYNEQF
TRBV27,TRBJ2-5,ASSPQKSQETQY
TRBV19,TRBJ1-1,ASSPVTENTEAF
TRBV20-1,TRBJ2-7,SASPSGRFYEQY
TRBV7-2,TRBJ2-2,ASSPLEGSTGELF
TRBV19,TRBJ1-3,ASSGVGAARNTIY
TRBV30,TRBJ2-4,AWTGVAKNIQY
TRBV18,TRBJ1-2,ASSRLTDRGIEGGYT
TRBV7-2,TRBJ1-4,ASSLATGTGEKLF
TRBV3-1/TRBV3-2,TRBJ1-1,ASSQVGGRTEAF
TRBV9,TRBJ1-1,ASSADTRSEAF
TRBV6-5,TRBJ1-1,ASWRPGDRGTEAF
TRBV2,TRBJ2-7,ASSASTGQRPEQY
TRBV30,TRBJ2-7,AWSVPEQGRDEQY
TRBV19,TRBJ1-2,ASSTGQDLFGDSYT
TRBV5-1,TRBJ1-2,ASSSGAPGQRVYGYT
TRBV6-2/TRBV6-3,TRBJ2-7,ASSYSTEQY
TRBV7-3,TRBJ2-1,ASSLTGRAYNEQF
TRBV5-1,TRBJ1-6,ASSLLEAGNSPLH
TRBV18,TRBJ1-1,ASSPPGSRNTEAF
TRBV5-3,TRBJ1-1,ARSPGVDALEDTEAF
TRBV7-3,TRBJ2-5,ASSQGGLQETQY
TRBV6-5,TRBJ2-3,ATDRGRMYTQY